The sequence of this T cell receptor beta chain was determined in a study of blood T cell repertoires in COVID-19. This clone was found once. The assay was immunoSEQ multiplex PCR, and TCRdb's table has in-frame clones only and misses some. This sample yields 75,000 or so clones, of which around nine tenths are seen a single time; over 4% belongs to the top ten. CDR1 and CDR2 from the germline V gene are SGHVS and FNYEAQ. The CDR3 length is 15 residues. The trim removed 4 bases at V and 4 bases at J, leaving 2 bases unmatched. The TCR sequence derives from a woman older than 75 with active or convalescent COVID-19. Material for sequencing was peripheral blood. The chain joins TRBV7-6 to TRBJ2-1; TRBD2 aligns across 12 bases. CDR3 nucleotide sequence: TGTGCCAGCAGCTCCCTAGCGGGGGGGTACAATGAGCAGTTCTTC. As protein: CASSSLAGGYNEQFF.